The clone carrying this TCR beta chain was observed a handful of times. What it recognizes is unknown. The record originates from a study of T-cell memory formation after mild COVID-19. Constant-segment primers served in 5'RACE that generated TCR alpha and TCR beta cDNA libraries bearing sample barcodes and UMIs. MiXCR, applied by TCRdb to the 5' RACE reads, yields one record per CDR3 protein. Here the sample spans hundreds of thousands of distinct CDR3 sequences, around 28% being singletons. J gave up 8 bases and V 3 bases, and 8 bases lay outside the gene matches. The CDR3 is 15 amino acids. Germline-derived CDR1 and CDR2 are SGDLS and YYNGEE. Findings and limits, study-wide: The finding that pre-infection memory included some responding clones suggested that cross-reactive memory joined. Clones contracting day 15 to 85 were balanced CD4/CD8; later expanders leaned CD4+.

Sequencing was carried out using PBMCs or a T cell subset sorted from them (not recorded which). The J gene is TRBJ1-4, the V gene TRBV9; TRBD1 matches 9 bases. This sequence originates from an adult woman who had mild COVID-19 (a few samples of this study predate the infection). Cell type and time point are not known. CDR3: CASSERTGEYEKLFF. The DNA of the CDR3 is TGTGCCAGCAGCGAAAGGACAGGGGAGTACGAAAAACTGTTTTTT.